A selection of T cell receptor beta chains follows, all from one sample in a study of CD8 T cells in Susac syndrome. Each CDR3 protein gets one entry after TCRdb re-called the immunoSEQ multiplex PCR reads with MiXCR. The sample contains 120,000 or so distinct CDR3 sequences, around 94% of which appear only once. The sequencing input was CD8+ T cells from PBMCs. These receptors all come from a human donor with Susac syndrome. Each CDR3 is given with its conserved first and last residue. A D gene is named only where the DNA matches it firmly. The size entry is marked missing in some rows and otherwise reads once, few, many or a size class.

cdr3_length: 15
d_call: TRBD1
j_call: TRBJ2-7
v_call: TRBV7-8
clone_size: -
cdr3_aa: CASSLGGTGGVEQYF
cdr3_nt: TGTGCCAGCAGCTTAGGAGGGACAGGGGGTGTCGAGCAGTACTTC

cdr3_length: 14
d_call: -
j_call: TRBJ1-1
v_call: TRBV27
clone_size: -
cdr3_aa: CASSVQGSGTEAFF
cdr3_nt: TGTGCCAGCAGTGTGCAGGGGTCGGGCACTGAAGCTTTCTTT

cdr3_length: 13
d_call: TRBD1
j_call: TRBJ2-7
v_call: TRBV12-3/TRBV12-4
clone_size: -
cdr3_aa: CASSLATGGEQYF
cdr3_nt: TGTGCCAGCAGTTTAGCGACAGGGGGCGAGCAGTACTTC

cdr3_length: 17
d_call: -
j_call: TRBJ2-5
v_call: TRBV25-1
clone_size: -
cdr3_aa: CASSERAEGGPRETQYF
cdr3_nt: TGTGCCAGCAGTGAAAGGGCAGAGGGGGGCCCGAGAGAGACCCAGTACTTC

cdr3_length: 14
d_call: -
j_call: TRBJ1-2
v_call: TRBV7-3
clone_size: -
cdr3_aa: CASSLDAKNYGYTF
cdr3_nt: TGTGCCAGCAGCCTGGATGCAAAAAACTATGGCTACACCTTC

cdr3_length: 15
d_call: TRBD1
j_call: TRBJ1-2
v_call: TRBV27
clone_size: -
cdr3_aa: CASSVGTGGTYGYTF
cdr3_nt: TGTGCCAGCAGTGTAGGGACAGGGGGAACCTATGGCTACACCTTC

cdr3_length: 16
d_call: -
j_call: TRBJ1-2
v_call: TRBV7-8
clone_size: -
cdr3_aa: CASSLARVGPRPGYTF
cdr3_nt: TGTGCCAGCAGCTTAGCGCGGGTGGGACCAAGGCCTGGCTACACCTTC

cdr3_length: 16
d_call: TRBD1
j_call: TRBJ2-7
v_call: TRBV6-5
clone_size: -
cdr3_aa: CASSYSKGQGPYEQYF
cdr3_nt: TGTGCCAGCAGTTACTCGAAGGGACAGGGACCTTACGAGCAGTACTTC

cdr3_length: 15
d_call: -
j_call: TRBJ2-1
v_call: TRBV2
clone_size: -
cdr3_aa: CASKRTRSRPDEQFF
cdr3_nt: TGTGCCAGCAAAAGGACGCGAAGTCGACCTGATGAGCAGTTCTTC

cdr3_length: 15
d_call: -
j_call: TRBJ2-7
v_call: TRBV30
clone_size: -
cdr3_aa: CAWSVLPGRRYEQYF
cdr3_nt: TGTGCCTGGAGTGTACTTCCGGGACGAAGATACGAGCAGTACTTC

cdr3_length: 13
d_call: -
j_call: TRBJ2-7
v_call: TRBV20-1
clone_size: -
cdr3_aa: CSARRWGRHKQYF
cdr3_nt: TGCAGTGCTAGACGGTGGGGCAGGCACAAGCAGTACTTC

cdr3_length: 12
d_call: TRBD1
j_call: TRBJ2-1
v_call: TRBV29-1
clone_size: -
cdr3_aa: CSDRDSGNEQFF
cdr3_nt: TGCAGCGACCGGGACAGTGGTAATGAGCAGTTCTTC

cdr3_length: 13
d_call: -
j_call: TRBJ1-1
v_call: TRBV27
clone_size: few
cdr3_aa: CASSTTGNTEAFF
cdr3_nt: TGTGCCAGCAGTACCACAGGGAATACTGAAGCTTTCTTT

cdr3_length: 14
d_call: -
j_call: TRBJ1-1
v_call: TRBV5-1
clone_size: -
cdr3_aa: CASSLWEMNTEAFF
cdr3_nt: TGCGCCAGCAGCTTGTGGGAAATGAACACTGAAGCTTTCTTT

cdr3_length: 14
d_call: -
j_call: TRBJ1-5
v_call: TRBV28
clone_size: -
cdr3_aa: CASSFFPDRGPQHF
cdr3_nt: TGTGCCAGCAGTTTTTTTCCCGATCGGGGGCCCCAGCATTTT

cdr3_length: 17
d_call: -
j_call: TRBJ1-4
v_call: TRBV6-1
clone_size: -
cdr3_aa: CATTRWSGGAYLEKLFF
cdr3_nt: TGTGCCACCACGAGGTGGTCCGGGGGAGCCTATCTTGAAAAACTGTTTTTT

cdr3_length: 16
d_call: TRBD2
j_call: TRBJ2-7
v_call: TRBV4-3
clone_size: -
cdr3_aa: CASSQDVVAGPYEQYF
cdr3_nt: TGCGCCAGCAGCCAAGATGTGGTAGCGGGGCCCTACGAGCAGTACTTC

cdr3_length: 13
d_call: -
j_call: TRBJ2-7
v_call: TRBV7-9
clone_size: once
cdr3_aa: CASSPIATYEQYF
cdr3_nt: TGTGCCAGCAGCCCTATAGCGACCTACGAGCAGTACTTC

cdr3_length: 15
d_call: -
j_call: TRBJ1-2
v_call: TRBV28
clone_size: -
cdr3_aa: CASSLEVLTNYGYTF
cdr3_nt: TGTGCCAGCAGTTTAGAGGTACTAACTAACTATGGCTACACCTTC

cdr3_length: 13
d_call: -
j_call: TRBJ1-2
v_call: TRBV27
clone_size: -
cdr3_aa: CASRTPGQGGYTF
cdr3_nt: TGTGCCAGCCGGACCCCAGGGCAAGGGGGCTACACCTTC

cdr3_length: 14
d_call: -
j_call: TRBJ1-2
v_call: TRBV27
clone_size: -
cdr3_aa: CASSLSPKNYGYTF
cdr3_nt: TGTGCCAGCAGTTTATCGCCTAAGAACTATGGCTACACCTTC

cdr3_length: 14
d_call: -
j_call: TRBJ2-3
v_call: TRBV7-9
clone_size: once
cdr3_aa: CASSAEREGDTQYF
cdr3_nt: TGTGCCAGCAGCGCCGAGAGAGAAGGAGATACGCAGTATTTT

cdr3_length: 15
d_call: TRBD1
j_call: TRBJ1-2
v_call: TRBV4-2
clone_size: -
cdr3_aa: CASSQDEGAHYGYTF
cdr3_nt: TGTGCCAGCAGCCAAGATGAGGGGGCTCACTATGGCTACACCTTC

cdr3_length: 14
d_call: TRBD1
j_call: TRBJ2-7
v_call: TRBV2
clone_size: -
cdr3_aa: CASSEGQGTGEQYF
cdr3_nt: TGTGCCAGCAGTGAGGGACAGGGCACGGGCGAGCAGTACTTC

cdr3_length: 12
d_call: -
j_call: TRBJ2-7
v_call: TRBV28
clone_size: few
cdr3_aa: CASSLDRGEQYF
cdr3_nt: TGTGCCAGCAGCCTCGACAGAGGGGAGCAGTACTTC

cdr3_length: 14
d_call: TRBD1
j_call: TRBJ1-1
v_call: TRBV28
clone_size: -
cdr3_aa: CASRSTGENTEAFF
cdr3_nt: TGTGCCAGCAGATCGACAGGGGAAAATACTGAAGCTTTCTTT

cdr3_length: 14
d_call: TRBD1
j_call: TRBJ1-4
v_call: TRBV9
clone_size: -
cdr3_aa: CASSVTGGWEKLFF
cdr3_nt: TGTGCCAGCAGCGTTACAGGGGGCTGGGAAAAACTGTTTTTT

cdr3_length: 14
d_call: -
j_call: TRBJ2-5
v_call: TRBV20-1
clone_size: -
cdr3_aa: CSAGEASAEETQYF
cdr3_nt: TGCAGTGCTGGAGAGGCTTCTGCGGAAGAGACCCAGTACTTC

cdr3_length: 15
d_call: -
j_call: TRBJ2-5
v_call: TRBV7-6
clone_size: -
cdr3_aa: CASSLVETTQETQYF
cdr3_nt: TGTGCCAGCAGCTTAGTGGAGACTACCCAAGAGACCCAGTACTTC

cdr3_length: 16
d_call: TRBD1
j_call: TRBJ1-1
v_call: TRBV6-1
clone_size: -
cdr3_aa: CASSDDRGTMNTEAFF
cdr3_nt: TGTGCCAGCAGCGACGACAGGGGGACCATGAACACTGAAGCTTTCTTT

cdr3_length: 13
d_call: TRBD2
j_call: TRBJ2-5
v_call: TRBV19
clone_size: -
cdr3_aa: CATSSSGAETQYF
cdr3_nt: TGTGCCACCTCATCAAGCGGGGCAGAGACCCAGTACTTC

cdr3_length: 15
d_call: -
j_call: TRBJ1-1
v_call: TRBV5-6
clone_size: -
cdr3_aa: CASSLGDNMNTEAFF
cdr3_nt: TGTGCCAGCAGCTTAGGGGACAACATGAACACTGAAGCTTTCTTT

cdr3_length: 21
d_call: TRBD2
j_call: TRBJ2-1
v_call: TRBV4-3
clone_size: once
cdr3_aa: CASSQAVRSALAGVEGNEQFF
cdr3_nt: TGCGCCAGCAGCCAAGCTGTAAGAAGTGCACTAGCGGGAGTGGAGGGCAATGAGCAGTTCTTC

cdr3_length: 14
d_call: TRBD1
j_call: TRBJ2-7
v_call: TRBV28
clone_size: -
cdr3_aa: CASSLDRAAYEQYF
cdr3_nt: TGTGCCAGCAGTTTGGACAGGGCAGCCTACGAGCAGTACTTC

cdr3_length: 13
d_call: TRBD1
j_call: TRBJ2-7
v_call: TRBV29-1
clone_size: -
cdr3_aa: CSVGGQINYEQYF
cdr3_nt: TGCAGCGTTGGGGGACAGATCAACTACGAGCAGTACTTC

cdr3_length: 13
d_call: -
j_call: TRBJ2-3
v_call: TRBV6-6
clone_size: -
cdr3_aa: CASSYVLTDTQYF
cdr3_nt: TGTGCCAGCAGTTACGTCCTCACAGATACGCAGTATTTT

cdr3_length: 15
d_call: -
j_call: TRBJ2-1
v_call: TRBV6-5
clone_size: -
cdr3_aa: CASSYPGQGNNEQFF
cdr3_nt: TGTGCCAGCAGTTACCCGGGTCAGGGGAACAATGAGCAGTTCTTC

cdr3_length: 13
d_call: TRBD1
j_call: TRBJ1-3
v_call: TRBV30
clone_size: once
cdr3_aa: CAWSTGAGNTIYF
cdr3_nt: TGTGCCTGGAGTACAGGGGCTGGAAACACCATATATTTT

cdr3_length: 14
d_call: TRBD1
j_call: TRBJ1-5
v_call: TRBV27
clone_size: -
cdr3_aa: CASSPGQGGQPQHF
cdr3_nt: TGTGCCAGCAGTCCCGGACAGGGAGGTCAGCCCCAGCATTTT

cdr3_length: 14
d_call: -
j_call: TRBJ1-1
v_call: TRBV4-3
clone_size: once
cdr3_aa: CASSQDRVGTEAFF
cdr3_nt: TGCGCCAGCAGCCAAGACAGGGTGGGCACTGAAGCTTTCTTT

cdr3_length: 16
d_call: -
j_call: TRBJ2-6
v_call: TRBV6-1
clone_size: -
cdr3_aa: CASSETGMSGANVLTF
cdr3_nt: TGTGCCAGCAGTGAGACCGGGATGTCTGGGGCCAACGTCCTGACTTTC

cdr3_length: 15
d_call: -
j_call: TRBJ1-2
v_call: TRBV14
clone_size: -
cdr3_aa: CASSRADAPTYGYTF
cdr3_nt: TGTGCCAGCAGCCGAGCGGACGCGCCGACCTATGGCTACACCTTC

cdr3_length: 14
d_call: TRBD1
j_call: TRBJ1-1
v_call: TRBV2
clone_size: -
cdr3_aa: CASRDRGMNTEAFF
cdr3_nt: TGTGCCAGCAGGGACAGGGGGATGAACACTGAAGCTTTCTTT

cdr3_length: 16
d_call: -
j_call: TRBJ1-6
v_call: TRBV20-1
clone_size: -
cdr3_aa: CSARFGISSYNSPLHF
cdr3_nt: TGCAGTGCTAGATTCGGCATTAGCTCCTATAATTCACCCCTCCACTTT

cdr3_length: 14
d_call: -
j_call: TRBJ2-5
v_call: TRBV30
clone_size: -
cdr3_aa: CAWSGSQGWETQYF
cdr3_nt: TGTGCCTGGAGTGGATCCCAGGGGTGGGAGACCCAGTACTTC

cdr3_length: 15
d_call: -
j_call: TRBJ2-3
v_call: TRBV21-1
clone_size: -
cdr3_aa: CASIRRTGGADTQYF
cdr3_nt: TGTGCCAGCATAAGGAGGACAGGTGGGGCAGATACGCAGTATTTT

cdr3_length: 11
d_call: -
j_call: TRBJ2-1
v_call: TRBV6-5
clone_size: -
cdr3_aa: CASSYGDEQFF
cdr3_nt: TGTGCCAGCAGTTATGGCGATGAGCAGTTCTTC

cdr3_length: 12
d_call: -
j_call: TRBJ1-6
v_call: TRBV12-3/TRBV12-4
clone_size: -
cdr3_aa: CASRQGSSPLHF
cdr3_nt: TGTGCCAGCAGACAGGGTAGTTCACCCCTCCACTTT

cdr3_length: 15
d_call: -
j_call: TRBJ2-5
v_call: TRBV5-5
clone_size: -
cdr3_aa: CASSTGFGGQETQYF
cdr3_nt: TGTGCCAGCAGCACAGGATTTGGGGGGCAAGAGACCCAGTACTTC

cdr3_length: 17
d_call: TRBD2
j_call: TRBJ2-3
v_call: TRBV4-3
clone_size: -
cdr3_aa: CASSQDGLAGPTDTQYF
cdr3_nt: TGCGCCAGCAGCCAAGATGGGCTAGCGGGGCCCACAGATACGCAGTATTTT

cdr3_length: 15
d_call: -
j_call: TRBJ1-5
v_call: TRBV27
clone_size: -
cdr3_aa: CASSLRGFSNQPQHF
cdr3_nt: TGTGCCAGCAGTTTACGGGGATTTAGCAATCAGCCCCAGCATTTT

cdr3_length: 13
d_call: TRBD2
j_call: TRBJ2-1
v_call: TRBV30
clone_size: -
cdr3_aa: CAGDGRVYNEQFF
cdr3_nt: TGTGCCGGCGACGGGAGGGTCTACAATGAGCAGTTCTTC

cdr3_length: 17
d_call: TRBD2
j_call: TRBJ2-1
v_call: TRBV3-1
clone_size: -
cdr3_aa: CASSQVRLAGGINEQFF
cdr3_nt: TGTGCCAGCAGCCAAGTTCGGCTAGCGGGGGGTATCAATGAGCAGTTCTTC

cdr3_length: 17
d_call: TRBD1
j_call: TRBJ2-7
v_call: TRBV9
clone_size: -
cdr3_aa: CASSEGQGNIDPREQYF
cdr3_nt: TGTGCCAGCAGCGAGGGACAGGGGAACATCGACCCGCGGGAGCAGTACTTC

cdr3_length: 15
d_call: -
j_call: TRBJ2-2
v_call: TRBV25-1
clone_size: -
cdr3_aa: CASSEWAESTGELFF
cdr3_nt: TGTGCCAGCAGTGAATGGGCCGAGAGCACCGGGGAGCTGTTTTTT

cdr3_length: 11
d_call: -
j_call: TRBJ1-5
v_call: TRBV2
clone_size: once
cdr3_aa: CAPKASQPQHF
cdr3_nt: TGTGCCCCCAAGGCAAGCCAGCCCCAGCATTTT